This T cell receptor beta chain originates from a study of blood T cell repertoires in COVID-19. Study details: Nucleic acid was either cDNA or gDNA, and it came from T cells, B-cell-depleted T cells, or PBMCs.

Authors' methods: The assay estimated nucleated cells by amplifying reference gene primers. Data came from immunoSEQ multiplex PCR; TCRdb stores just in-frame clones and leaves some out. The D gene and trimming were derived from the DNA, and the V and J assignments and clone size from that table. The data show roughly 190,000 clones, about four fifths seen once. Germline lookup yields CDR1 SNHLY and CDR2 FYNNEI. The ends were cut back, 2 bases at V and 6 bases at J, with 12 bases in the middle. The CDR3 consists of 14 residues. The chain links TRBV2 to TRBJ2-3; D is possibly TRBD1 (5 bases). The TCR sequence derives from a woman between 40 and 55 years old with COVID-19, enrolled during active disease. Material: peripheral blood. CDR3 in amino acids: CASSEIRGLDTQYF. Written as DNA, the CDR3 is TGTGCCAGCAGTGAAATTAGGGGCTTGGATACGCAGTATTTT.